The following is a T cell receptor (beta chain) sequence with its context. TCR beta chains were sequenced at survey level with immunoSEQ. TCRdb keeps only in-frame clones here, not all; method: immunoSEQ multiplex PCR. The table includes 55,000 to 70,000 clones, just over 90% detected once. Trimming removed 2 bases from V and 4 bases from J, with 12 bases in between. Germline CDR1 MNHEY, CDR2 SVGAGI. This CDR3 has 14 amino acids. Sequences were obtained from PBMCs. The chain employs TRBV6-5 and TRBJ2-7; a weak D match, TRBD2 (6 bases). The sequence came from a man aged 40-49 years with rheumatoid arthritis. The CDR3 spells CASSYGPGGYEQYF. The CDR3, as DNA: TGTGCCAGCAGTTACGGACCCGGGGGTTACGAGCAGTACTTC.